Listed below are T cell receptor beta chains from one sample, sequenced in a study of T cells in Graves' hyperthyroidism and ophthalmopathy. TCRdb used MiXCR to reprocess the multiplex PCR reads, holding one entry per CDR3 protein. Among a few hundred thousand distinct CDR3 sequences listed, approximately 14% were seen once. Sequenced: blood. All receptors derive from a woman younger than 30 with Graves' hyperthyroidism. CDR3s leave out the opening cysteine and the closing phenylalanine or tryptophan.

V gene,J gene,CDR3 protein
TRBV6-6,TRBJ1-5,ASSYSSNLEQPQH
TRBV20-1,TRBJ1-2,SASTSQHGYT
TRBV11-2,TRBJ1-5,ASSLEAQSNQPQH
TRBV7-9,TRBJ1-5,ASSLEQKDQPQH
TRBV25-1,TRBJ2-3,ASSESGAGTDTQY
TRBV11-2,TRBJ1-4,ASSLGGPGQGMGEKLF
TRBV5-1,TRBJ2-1,ASSQDRGSSYNEQF
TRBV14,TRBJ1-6,ASSQRTDSPLH
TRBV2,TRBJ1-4,ASRQYQEKLF
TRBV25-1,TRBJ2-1,ASSQPTRERVYNEQF
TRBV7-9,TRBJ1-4,ASSPAPGTGDEKLF
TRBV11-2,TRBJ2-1,ASLSLVRRGGNEQF
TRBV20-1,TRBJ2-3,SAGRTSDTLGDTQY
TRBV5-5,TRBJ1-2,ASSLRDSRGYT
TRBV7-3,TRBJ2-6,ASRPGGAGANVLT
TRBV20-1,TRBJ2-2,SARVAGGTGELF
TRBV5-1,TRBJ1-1,ASSRGGTGRMEAF
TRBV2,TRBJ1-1,ASRGQGRWNTEAF
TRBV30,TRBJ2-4,ACLGGGADIQY
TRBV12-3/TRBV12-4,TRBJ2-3,ASSLAGEGDTQY
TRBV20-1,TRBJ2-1,SASVSGRPNNEQF
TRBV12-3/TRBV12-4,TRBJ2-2,ASSFPGELS
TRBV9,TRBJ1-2,ASSAQNTGTYGYT
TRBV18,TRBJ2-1,ASSPPGVPYNEQF
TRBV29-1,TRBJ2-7,SVEGLAGAFRYEQY
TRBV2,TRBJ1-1,AIYRAGAEAF
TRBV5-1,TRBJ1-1,ASSSDRAGGSEAF
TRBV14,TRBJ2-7,ASRQGGEYEQY
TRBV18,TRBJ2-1,ASSPPHGLSGNEQF
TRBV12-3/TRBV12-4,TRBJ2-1,ASSFIAGGLVGNEQF
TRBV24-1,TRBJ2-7,ATGTRDYEQY
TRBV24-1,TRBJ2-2,ATSRLENTGELF
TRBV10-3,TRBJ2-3,ATGRLAASTDTQY
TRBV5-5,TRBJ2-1,ASSIGGGMQGEQF
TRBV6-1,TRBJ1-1,ASSLRAMTTEAF
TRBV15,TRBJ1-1,ATSRASEAF
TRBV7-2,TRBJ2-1,ASSSRGLAGNEQF
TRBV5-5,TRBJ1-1,ASLRTGGSTEAF
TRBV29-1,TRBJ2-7,SVESGSSYEQY
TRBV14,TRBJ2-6,ASSYTGLGANVLT
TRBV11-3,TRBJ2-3,ASSERDRRTDTQY
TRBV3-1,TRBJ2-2,ASSYGVAGVTNTGELF
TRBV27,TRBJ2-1,ASMDRPSSYNEQF